Below are 19 T cell receptor beta chains sequenced from a single sample in a study of cytomegalovirus exposure and HLA in healthy donors listed by TCRdb under 2017. Libraries were constructed by the immunoSEQ multiplex PCR assay. For the multiplex PCR, a mixture combining 60 forward primers for TCR Vbeta segments and 13 reverse primers for TCR Jbeta segments was used. Imported from immuneACCESS, the table was reduced by TCRdb to in-frame sequences with V and J called. These copies leave out some clones; in studies compared against another copy, an unresolved V gene accounts for under half, and the cause of the remainder is not known. Here the sample has some 150,000 clones; 55% to 75% occur a single time. Roughly 2.5% of the sample belongs to the ten largest clones. The sequenced sample consisted of PBMCs. The receptors were gathered from a human donor in good health.

V usage is TRBV19 and J usage is TRBJ2-1; D not certain. Germline CDR1 is LNHDA and CDR2 is SQIVND (reference sequence). The CDR3 is 13 amino acids. Trimming pared 10 bases from V and 6 bases from J, leaving 16 bases between. CDR3 in amino acids: CATRSPGGNEQFF. In DNA, the CDR3 is TGTGCCACGAGGTCCCCCGGCGGCAATGAGCAGTTCTTC.

This clone was seen only a few times. The rearrangement joins TRBV5-5 to TRBJ1-4; D gene unclear. V was shortened by 9 bases and J by 5 bases, with 23 bases between the two germline ends. The CDR3 runs 16 residues. Germline lookup yields CDR1 SGHKS and CDR2 YYEKEE (reference sequence). CDR3 in amino acids: CATKAGWRTPNEKLFF. CDR3 bases: TGTGCCACCAAGGCCGGATGGAGAACGCCCAATGAAAAACTGTTTTTT.

This clone was detected only once. The chain uses TRBV18 and TRBJ2-1, with 11 bases identical to TRBD2. The CDR3 totals 15 residues. Germline values: CDR1 KGHSH, CDR2 LQKENI. Trimming cost V 1 base and J 8 bases; bases outside gene matches: 4. CDR3 DNA sequence: TGTGCCAGCTCACCACTAGCGGGGGGGCCGTATGAGCAGTTCTTC. Residues: CASSPLAGGPYEQFF. The full variable domain, completed using reference TRBV18 and TRBJ2-1, is NAGVMQNPRHLVRRRGQEARLRCSPMKGHSHVYWYRQLPEEGLKFMVYLQKENIIDESGMPKERFSAEFPKEGPSILRIQQVVRGDSAAYFCASSPLAGGPYEQFFGPGTRLTVL.

The J gene is TRBJ1-1, the V gene TRBV4-3; D unresolved. Germline V lookup: CDR1 LGHNA, CDR2 YSLEER. This CDR3 region has 15 residues. V dropped 0 bases and J dropped 10 bases, with 18 bases sitting between them. The CDR3 loop is CASSQERGSGYGAFF. The CDR3 bases are TGCGCCAGCAGCCAAGAGAGAGGGAGTGGGTACGGAGCTTTCTTT.

This chain links TRBV2 with TRBJ2-7; D possibly corresponds to TRBD2 (6 bases). The germline V gene encodes CDR1 SNHLY and CDR2 FYNNEI. V gave up 0 bases and J gave up 2 bases, with 8 bases separating them. The CDR3 totals 14 residues. CDR3 protein: CASSEAGLTYEQYF. CDR3 sequence (DNA): TGTGCCAGCAGTGAAGCGGGACTCACCTACGAGCAGTACTTC.

The gene calls are TRBV18 and TRBJ1-1, with D perhaps TRBD1 (6 bases). Germline CDR1 KGHSH, CDR2 LQKENI. The V gene lost 5 bases and the J gene lost 1 base, with 11 bases spanning the gap. This CDR3 spans 14 amino acids. CDR3 amino acids: CASSVQGTNTEAFF. CDR3 bases: TGTGCCAGCTCAGTACAGGGAACGAACACTGAAGCTTTCTTT.

The V and J genes are TRBV6-1 and TRBJ1-4, with 12 nucleotides matching TRBD1. The CDR3 runs 20 residues. V lost 2 bases and J lost 7; bases outside the gene matches: 17. CDR1 is MNHNS and CDR2 is SASEGT in the germline V gene. The CDR3, as DNA: TGTGCCAGCAGTGAATTGGGTGGGACAGGGGGCGCCGTTTTCGGTGAAAAACTGTTTTTT. Residues: CASSELGGTGGAVFGEKLFF.

The V call is TRBV7-2, the J call TRBJ1-1; 7 positions match TRBD1. Per germline, CDR1 SGHTA and CDR2 FQGNSA. This CDR3 has 14 amino acids. V was pared by 7 bases and J by 6 bases, with 11 bases of the junction left unmatched. The CDR3 loop reads CASTQGQVAPEAFF. For the CDR3, the DNA is TGTGCCAGCACCCAAGGACAGGTCGCCCCTGAAGCTTTCTTT.

J is TRBJ2-5 and V is TRBV7-3; 10 bases line up with TRBD2. Germline V gene lookup returns CDR1 SGHTA and CDR2 FQGTGA. The V and J ends lost 5 bases and 4 bases, in that order; junction bases with no gene match: 7. The CDR3 is 15 residues long. The CDR3 region has the DNA TGTGCCAGCAGCCCTGGGACTAGCGTTTTAGAGACCCAGTACTTC. As protein: CASSPGTSVLETQYF.

The V gene is TRBV19, the J gene TRBJ2-6, with D unclear. The V gene's germline CDR1 is LNHDA and CDR2 SQIVND (reference sequence). Trimming left V 7 bases short and J 0 bases short, with 10 bases between. The length of the CDR3 is 15 residues. In DNA, the CDR3 is TGTGCCAGTAAGGCCAGCGTCTCTGGGGCCAACGTCCTGACTTTC. This codes for CASKASVSGANVLTF.

This chain uses TRBV4-3 with TRBJ2-3; no definite D call. CDR3 length: 17 residues. Germline-derived CDR1 and CDR2 are LGHNA and YSLEER. Trimming shortened V by 1 base and J by 3 bases, and 17 bases separated the two germline ends. CDR3 in amino acids: CASSQVAVARKTDTQYF. The CDR3 DNA is TGCGCCAGCAGCCAAGTGGCGGTCGCGCGTAAAACAGATACGCAGTATTTT.

This chain uses TRBV19 with TRBJ1-1, with TRBD1 as a possible D gene (5 bases). CDR3 length: 14 residues. Between the trimmed V and J ends, which lost 1 base and 4 bases, there was a span of 10 bases. Germline V gives CDR1 LNHDA, CDR2 SQIVND (reference sequence). This CDR3 is CASSIGGSVTEAFF. The CDR3 DNA sequence: TGTGCCAGTAGTATAGGGGGCAGTGTCACTGAAGCTTTCTTT.

The rearrangement links TRBV7-8 to TRBJ1-6, with D unclear. This CDR3 spans 17 amino acids. CDR1 SGHVS and CDR2 FQNEAQ come from the germline V gene. V was cut by 5 bases and J by 0 bases, with 14 bases left in between. For the CDR3, the DNA is TGTGCCAGCAGCGGAAGCGGGCCCCACTCCTATAATTCACCCCTCCACTTT. Protein: CASSGSGPHSYNSPLHF.

This chain uses TRBV7-2 with TRBJ1-2; weak D call: TRBD1 (5 bases). The CDR3 loop spans 14 amino acids. CDR1 and CDR2 from the germline V gene are SGHTA and FQGNSA. Trimming removed 7 bases from V and 2 bases from J, with 14 bases in between. CDR3 sequence reads: CASTLRDSNYGYTF. As DNA, the CDR3 is TGTGCCAGCACCCTAAGGGACTCGAACTATGGCTACACCTTC.

The V gene is TRBV6-4, the J gene TRBJ1-1; 7 bases line up with TRBD1. With 5 bases clipped from V and 4 bases from J, the junction kept 4 bases outside the gene matches. Germline V gene data show CDR1 as MRHNA and CDR2 as SNTAGT. This CDR3 comprises 13 residues. The CDR3 sequence: CASSPTGVTEAFF. The DNA of the CDR3 is TGTGCCAGCAGTCCAACAGGGGTCACTGAAGCTTTCTTT.

The chain employs TRBV7-8 and TRBJ1-2, with 10 bases aligning to TRBD1. The CDR3 contains 13 residues. V gave up 5 bases and J gave up 8 bases; unmatched junction bases: 5. Germline assignment: CDR1 SGHVS and CDR2 FQNEAQ. CDR3 residues: CASSTGQGRGYTF. CDR3 nucleotide sequence: TGTGCCAGCAGCACGGGACAGGGGAGGGGCTACACCTTC.

This rearrangement joins TRBV25-1 to TRBJ1-1; D is uncertain. Germline V gene data show CDR1 as MGHDK and CDR2 as SYGVNS. This CDR3 has 15 residues. With 3 bases removed from V and 5 bases from J, the gap between germline ends came to 16 bases. CDR3 nucleotide sequence: TGTGCCAGCAGTGATAGGACGGACCCGGGGACTGAAGCTTTCTTT. Translating gives CASSDRTDPGTEAFF.

In DNA form, the CDR3 reads TGTGCCAGAAGCACGGGACTAGCGGGGGCAGGCACCGGGGAGCTGTTTTTT. Translating it yields CARSTGLAGAGTGELFF. The chain combines TRBV5-3 with TRBJ2-2, with 14 bases that match TRBD2. TRBV5-3 is recorded as an ORF, its role being uncertain. The V and J ends lost 4 bases and 4 bases, in that order; junction bases with no gene match: 6. This CDR3 spans 17 amino acids.

This sequence joins TRBV11-3 and TRBJ2-3; 7 bases map to TRBD1. Germline values: CDR1 SGHNT, CDR2 YENEEA. This CDR3 spans 14 amino acids. The ends lost 4 bases at V and 2 bases at J; junction bases unmatched: 3. CDR3 residues: CASSSGQPTDTQYF. The CDR3 DNA reads TGTGCCAGCAGCTCGGGACAGCCCACAGATACGCAGTATTTT.